The 27 T cell receptor beta chains given below trace back to one sample, sequenced in a study of siplizumab effects on memory and regulatory T cells (dated by TCRdb to the late 2010s). Libraries were constructed by the immunoSEQ multiplex PCR assay. TCRdb limited this immuneACCESS table to in-frame rearrangements with V and J called. A share of clones is missing; checked studies link under half to unresolved V genes, and the rest is unexplained. The sample table holds 70,000 to 100,000 clones, of which 96% were seen once. The top ten constitute 0.03% to 0.035% of the sample. Sequences were obtained from naive CD4+ T cells sorted from blood. The cell subset or site label corresponds to: unstimulated naive T cells. Receptors were obtained from a human donor in good health.

The chain employs TRBV2 and TRBJ2-3; D tentatively reads TRBD1 or TRBD2 (6 bases each). This CDR3 spans 12 amino acids. Trimming removed 2 bases at V and 8 bases at J, with 8 bases between. Germline V CDR1 and CDR2: SNHLY, FYNNEI. The CDR3 DNA is TGTGCCAGCAGTGAATGGGGGGCTACGCAGTATTTT. Its translation: CASSEWGATQYF.

V usage is TRBV19 and J usage is TRBJ2-2, with a tentative D call TRBD1 (5 bases). In germline, CDR1 is LNHDA, CDR2 SQIVND (reference sequence). V gave up 3 bases and J gave up 6 bases, with 14 bases separating them. CDR3 length: 15 amino acids. The CDR3 loop is CASSMGQVGAGELFF. The CDR3 DNA sequence: TGTGCCAGTAGTATGGGGCAGGTAGGGGCCGGGGAGCTGTTTTTT.

The chain combines TRBV7-3 with TRBJ1-2; TRBD1 matches at 12 bases. The length of the CDR3 is 16 residues. CDR1 and CDR2 from the germline V gene are SGHTA and FQGTGA. Trimming took 4 bases from V and 7 from J; bases not matched to a gene: 10. CDR3 region: CASSSQPGQGAVGYTF. The CDR3 coding sequence is TGTGCCAGCAGCTCTCAACCGGGACAGGGGGCGGTTGGCTACACCTTC.

The chain recombines TRBV30 with TRBJ2-7, with a tentative D call TRBD1 (5 bases). This CDR3 is built from 16 residues. Trimming took 0 bases from V and 3 from J, leaving 18 bases between them. Germline V gives CDR1 GTSNPN, CDR2 SVGIG (reference sequence). The CDR3 region has the DNA TGTGCCTGGAGTGTCCCTTTACGTGCTAGGGGCTACGAGCAGTACTTC. It yields the protein CAWSVPLRARGYEQYF. The full variable domain, completed using reference TRBV30 and TRBJ2-7, is SQTIHQWPATLVQPVGSPLSLECTVEGTSNPNLYWYRQAAGRGLQLLFYSVGIGQISSEVPQNLSASRPQDRQFILSSKKLLLSDSGFYLCAWSVPLRARGYEQYFGPGTRLTVT.

The V and J genes are TRBV18 and TRBJ2-1; D gene unclear. This CDR3 comprises 14 residues. Germline V gene sequence: CDR1 KGHSH, CDR2 LQKENI. Trimming took 1 base from V and 6 from J, leaving 10 bases between them. The CDR3 DNA sequence: TGTGCCAGCTCACCACGTCTAGTTTTCAATGAGCAGTTCTTC. Amino acids: CASSPRLVFNEQFF.

The rearrangement uses TRBV6-6 and TRBJ2-5, with 8 bases identical to TRBD2. Germline CDR1 and CDR2: MNHNY and SVGAGI (reference sequence). The CDR3 loop spans 12 amino acids. J gave up 5 bases and V 6 bases, and 2 bases lay outside the gene matches. CDR3 amino acids: CASRSSGETQYF. The CDR3, as DNA: TGTGCCAGCAGGTCTAGCGGGGAGACCCAGTACTTC.

The chain combines TRBV7-2 with TRBJ2-3; no clear D. The germline CDR1 and CDR2 sequences are SGHTA and FQGNSA. This CDR3 contains 14 residues. Trimming removed 1 base at V and 4 bases at J, with 9 bases between. The CDR3 here is CASSLGVSADTQYF. The CDR3 DNA is TGTGCCAGCAGCTTAGGGGTTTCGGCAGATACGCAGTATTTT.

V is TRBV10-2 and J is TRBJ1-6; D not resolved. In germline, CDR1 is WSHSY, CDR2 SAAADI. Deletions cut 2 bases from V and 1 base from J, with 9 bases between. The CDR3 spans 16 residues. The CDR3 loop is CASSEGRNSYNSPLHF. In nucleotides, the CDR3 is TGCGCCAGCAGTGAGGGGAGGAATTCCTATAATTCACCCCTCCACTTT.

The rearrangement joins TRBV19 to TRBJ1-4; 7 bases are shared with TRBD1. J was trimmed by 2 bases and V by 6 bases; bases with no gene match: 3. The CDR3 runs to 14 residues. Germline CDR1 and CDR2: LNHDA and SQIVND (reference sequence). The CDR3 DNA sequence: TGTGCCAGTAGAAGGGGGCCCACTAATGAAAAACTGTTTTTT. Translation gives CASRRGPTNEKLFF.

Here the CDR3 DNA reads TGTGCCACCAGCACCGACAGGGGGAATGAGCAGTTCTTC. It codes for CATSTDRGNEQFF. The rearrangement joins TRBV15 to TRBJ2-1; TRBD1 matches at 9 bases. The CDR3 length is 13 residues. From germline, CDR1 is LNHNV and CDR2 YYDKDF (reference sequence). V lost 4 bases to trimming and J lost 7 bases; unmatched junction nucleotides: 2.

The chain joins TRBV7-9 to TRBJ2-3; 10 bases fit TRBD2. Trimming at V came to 4 bases and at J to 2 bases, leaving 6 bases not matched to a gene. From germline, CDR1 is SEHNR and CDR2 FQNEAQ (reference sequence). This CDR3 has 16 residues. The DNA for the CDR3 is TGTGCCAGCAGCTCCCTAGCGGGGGCACTCACAGATACGCAGTATTTT. Its translation: CASSSLAGALTDTQYF.

The CDR3 DNA is TGTGCCAGCAGGTTCAGGGGGTTGTCTTTCTTT. It is translated as CASRFRGLSFF. The V gene is TRBV6-5, the J gene TRBJ1-1; TRBD1 aligns across 7 bases. V lost 6 bases, J lost 12 bases, and 7 bases stayed unmatched. This CDR3 has 11 amino acids. Germline V gene sequence: CDR1 MNHEY, CDR2 SVGAGI.

This sequence joins TRBV27 and TRBJ2-4; 7 bases match TRBD1. Germline values: CDR1 MNHEY, CDR2 SMNVEV (reference sequence). V was pared by 0 bases and J by 3 bases, with 5 bases of the junction left unmatched. The CDR3 is 16 residues long. CDR3 sequence (DNA): TGTGCCAGCAGTTTATCGATCGGGACAGTCAAAAACATTCAGTACTTC. Translating gives CASSLSIGTVKNIQYF.

The rearrangement links TRBV5-1 to TRBJ2-1; TRBD2 matches 14 bases. The ends lost 2 bases at V and 9 bases at J; junction bases unmatched: 4. Germline V gene data show CDR1 as SGHRS and CDR2 as YFSETQ. This CDR3 region has 15 residues. CDR3 region: CASSFGLAGGGEQFF. DNA for the CDR3: TGCGCCAGCAGCTTCGGACTAGCGGGGGGCGGTGAGCAGTTCTTC.

The V and J genes are TRBV12-5 and TRBJ1-4; TRBD1 is a possible D gene (6 bases). V shed 1 base and J shed 0 bases, with 12 bases lying between them. Germline lookup yields CDR1 LGHNT and CDR2 FRNRAP. This CDR3 is 17 amino acids long. The CDR3 nucleotides read TGTGCTAGTGGTTTGGGACAGGAGGGTTCAACTAATGAAAAACTGTTTTTT. This codes for CASGLGQEGSTNEKLFF.

This chain uses TRBV28 with TRBJ1-4; weak D call: TRBD1 (6 bases). The CDR3 is 17 residues long. V dropped 6 bases and J dropped 2 bases, with 19 bases sitting between them. The germline V gene has CDR1 MDHEN and CDR2 SYDVKM. This CDR3 is CASRVGGSKYTNEKLFF. The CDR3 coding sequence is TGTGCCAGCAGAGTAGGGGGTTCTAAGTACACTAATGAAAAACTGTTTTTT.

In this sample, this clone turned up once. This chain connects TRBV4-3 to TRBJ2-7; D possibly corresponds to TRBD2 (7 bases). V shed 0 bases and J shed 4 bases, with 13 bases lying between them. The CDR3 is made up of 15 amino acids. Per the germline V gene, CDR1 is LGHNA and CDR2 is YSLEER. The DNA for the CDR3 is TGCGCCAGCAGCCAAGATATAGGGGGGGTGTACGAGCAGTACTTC. It yields the protein CASSQDIGGVYEQYF.

This chain connects TRBV6-1 to TRBJ2-4; TRBD1 might be the D (5 bases). CDR1 and CDR2 from the germline V gene are MNHNS and SASEGT. There are 12 residues in the CDR3. V was pared by 3 bases and J by 9 bases, with 9 bases between. The DNA for the CDR3 is TGTGCCAGCAGTGACAGGGTGAGCATTCAGTACTTC. It translates to CASSDRVSIQYF.

V gene TRBV6-1 combines with J gene TRBJ2-1, with D maybe TRBD1 (6 bases). This CDR3 comprises 12 residues. Germline CDR1 reads MNHNS; CDR2 reads SASEGT. Trimming cost V 4 bases and J 8 bases, with 9 bases left between them. In DNA form, the CDR3 reads TGTGCCAGCAGTGCAAACAGGGATGAGCAGTTCTTC. It is translated as CASSANRDEQFF.

The chain combines TRBV7-2 with TRBJ2-3, with 7 bases matching TRBD2. V shed 2 bases and J 4 bases; nucleotides not matched to a gene: 9. Germline loops: CDR1 SGHTA, CDR2 FQGNSA. CDR3 length: 16 residues. CDR3 DNA sequence: TGTGCCAGCAGCTTAATTGGAGATGGGGGGGCAGATACGCAGTATTTT. The encoded protein is CASSLIGDGGADTQYF.

The chain has TRBV7-2 and TRBJ2-2; D gene uncertain. The CDR3 is 17 residues long. Between the trimmed V and J ends, which lost 0 bases and 0 bases, there was a span of 11 bases. Germline CDR1 and CDR2: SGHTA and FQGNSA. CDR3 sequence (DNA): TGTGCCAGCAGCTTAGCTATAATCTCTCCGAACACCGGGGAGCTGTTTTTT. The encoded protein is CASSLAIISPNTGELFF.

The J gene is TRBJ1-2, the V gene TRBV6-1; the match to TRBD1 covers 7 bases. Germline V gives CDR1 MNHNS, CDR2 SASEGT. The CDR3 has 15 residues. After removal of 1 base from V and 5 bases from J, the junction contained 7 bases not matched to a gene. The CDR3 protein is CASSEDPGGGYGYTF. As DNA, the CDR3 is TGTGCCAGCAGTGAAGATCCAGGGGGGGGTTATGGCTACACCTTC.

V and J are TRBV10-1 and TRBJ1-2, with a possible D match to TRBD1 (5 bases). The germline V and J ends were trimmed by 1 base and 7 bases, with 10 bases remaining between them. The CDR3 runs to 13 residues. Germline loops: CDR1 WNHNN, CDR2 SYGVQD (reference sequence). CDR3: CASSEWAGSGYTF. CDR3 sequence (DNA): TGCGCCAGCAGTGAGTGGGCAGGGTCTGGCTACACCTTC.

V and J are TRBV2 and TRBJ1-1, with D perhaps TRBD1 (5 bases). Trimming took 10 bases from V and 4 from J, leaving 19 bases between them. Germline values: CDR1 SNHLY, CDR2 FYNNEI. The CDR3 totals 14 residues. The CDR3 here is CATFREGIGTEAFF. CDR3 bases: TGTGCCACTTTCCGGGAGGGGATTGGCACTGAAGCTTTCTTT. The full variable domain, its missing parts supplied by reference TRBV2 and TRBJ1-1, is EPEVTQTPSHQVTQMGQEVILRCVPISNHLYFYWYRQILGQKVEFLVSFYNNEISEKSEIFDDQFSVERPDGSNFTLKIRSTKLEDSAMYFCATFREGIGTEAFFGQGTRLTVV.

The rearrangement joins TRBV20-1 to TRBJ2-5, with 7 nucleotides matching TRBD2. CDR1 is DFQATT and CDR2 is SNEGSKA in the germline V gene (reference sequence). V lost 5 bases, J lost 4 bases, and 1 base stayed unmatched. The CDR3 is 11 amino acids. CDR3 sequence (DNA): TGCAGTGCTCCGGGGGGAGAGACCCAGTACTTC. This gives the protein CSAPGGETQYF.

The chain recombines TRBV5-6 with TRBJ2-3, with 11 bases aligning to TRBD1. The germline gives CDR1 SGHDT, CDR2 YYEEEE. The CDR3 is made up of 17 amino acids. The ends lost 4 bases at V and 6 bases at J; junction bases unmatched: 13. The CDR3 spells CASSPPLWDRGSDTQYF. CDR3 sequence (DNA): TGTGCCAGCAGCCCACCTTTGTGGGACAGGGGGTCTGATACGCAGTATTTT.

V is TRBV18 and J is TRBJ2-7, with 10 bases matching TRBD1. The CDR3 sequence is 15 residues long. The V segment lost 4 bases and the J segment 4 bases; nucleotides outside the gene matches: 7. CDR1 is KGHSH and CDR2 is LQKENI in the germline V gene. The CDR3 region has the DNA TGTGCCAGCTCACACGCGGGACAGGGGCAATACGAGCAGTACTTC. This gives the protein CASSHAGQGQYEQYF.